The rows below give T cell receptor beta chains drawn from one sample of a study of CD8+ T cells in alopecia areata. The data were produced by immunoSEQ multiplex PCR, yet TCRdb's version contains in-frame clones alone and is incomplete. The data contain approximately 180,000 clones, 50% to 70% of them singletons. The sequences come from CD4+ T cells sorted from blood, collected at roughly week 49, from a patient treated with tofacitinib. These receptors were collected from a human donor with alopecia areata. Each CDR3 is given with its conserved first and last residue.

>16|TRBV18|TRBJ2-7
CASSPSGRTSSYEQYF
>14|TRBV4-1|TRBJ1-4
CASSRVAGGEKLFF
>15|TRBV29-1|TRBJ2-3
CSVQSGRGGTDTQYF
>13|TRBV29-1|TRBJ2-3
CSVPGSSTDTQYF
>15|TRBV7-8|TRBJ2-5
CASSRRRGYQETQYF
>15|TRBV27|TRBJ2-6
CASSLSDIGANVLTF
>14|TRBV29-1|TRBJ2-1
CSVWTSGGKNEQFF
>16|TRBV5-6|TRBJ2-3
CASSLGQGANTDTQYF
>15|TRBV9|TRBJ1-6
CASSVEGVGNSPLHF
>12|TRBV27|TRBJ1-6
CASRGQNSPLHF
>13|TRBV27|TRBJ1-2
CASSWEDGYGYTF
>14|TRBV7-8|TRBJ1-1
CASSLPTGNTEAFF
>12|TRBV10-3|TRBJ1-1
CATLGLNTEAFF
>15|TRBV29-1|TRBJ1-1
CSVEDLRRFNTEAFF
>10|TRBV20-1|TRBJ2-4
CSARAEDFRF
>15|TRBV29-1|TRBJ1-1
CSVRAGREKNTEAFF
>13|TRBV29-1|TRBJ2-3
CSGKQGATDTQYF
>16|TRBV27|TRBJ2-2
CASSLSPGSNTGELFF
>13|TRBV2|TRBJ1-4
CASRDGINEKLFF
>9|TRBV27|TRBJ1-4
CASNGKLFF
>14|TRBV7-6|TRBJ2-7
CASSLDRGPYEQYF
>14|TRBV10-3|TRBJ2-1
CAISSAGGTNEQFF
>13|TRBV10-2|TRBJ2-7
CASSSVGGGEQYF
>18|TRBV7-8|TRBJ2-1
CASSLPRSSGGRRGEQFF
>14|TRBV18|TRBJ2-1
CASSREGPYNEQFF
>13|TRBV30|TRBJ1-1
CAWRAQGNTEAFF
>13|TRBV29-1|TRBJ1-5
CSVGQGHNQPQHF
>12|TRBV30|TRBJ1-1
CAWSVGGPEAFF
>15|TRBV30|TRBJ1-2
CAWSRGSGVVYGYTF
>15|TRBV7-2|TRBJ2-1
CASSLVGPLANEQFF
>13|TRBV7-9|TRBJ1-2
CASSYDGNYGYTF
>14|TRBV29-1|TRBJ1-6
CSVKPTGVNSPLHF
>16|TRBV6-5|TRBJ2-7
CASSYARESNSYEQYF